The source of this TCR beta chain is a study of T-cell memory formation after mild COVID-19 (dated by TCRdb to the early 2020s). Regarding the complete study: Most TCR sequence clusters were specific to one of the two donors. Two young, previously healthy adult volunteers, one female and one male, were included in the cohort. In two donors, T-cell clones that expanded and contracted after mild COVID-19 were followed by sequencing TCRalpha and TCRbeta repertoires longitudinally.

For CDR1 and CDR2, the germline V gene lists SGHTA and FQGNSA. V sheds 4 bases and J sheds 0 bases, leaving 10 bases between their ends. The CDR3 covers 14 residues, taking in both the cysteine and the valine. Solely the CDR3 DNA is kept, with 42 bases framed from the first base. Ficoll-Paque density gradient centrifugation was used to isolate PBMCs. TCRdb names Illumina NovaSeq 6000 as the instrument used. TCRalpha and TCRbeta cDNA libraries were constructed by 5'RACE with constant-segment primers, with sample barcodes and unique molecular identifiers being introduced. Trizol reagent was used to extract RNA from every sample. Library amplification was performed in two PCR steps, and a second sample barcode and Illumina TruSeq adapters were introduced in the second step. Libraries were sequenced on an Illumina NovaSeq with 2 x 150 bp paired-end reads. Per the source publication's procedure: With migec v1.2.7, reads were demultiplexed and then collapsed into UMI-guided consensus sequences. With mixcr v2.1.11, UMI consensuses were aligned to TRA and TRB V and J templates and assembled into clonotypes. Clonotypes were classified as expanded or contracted when called significant by both edgeR and NoisET, with noise models trained on biological replicates. edgeR calls used a false discovery rate-adjusted p below 0.01 and a log2 fold-change threshold of 1. As an exploratory analysis of dynamics, max-normalized trajectories of the 1000 most abundant clonotypes were examined by PCA with hierarchical clustering. Separately sequenced CD4+ and CD8+ repertoires were used to assign the CD4 or CD8 phenotype of responding clones. TCRdb reprocessing: public reads trimmed at Q25 with fastp, clones called with MiXCR, in-frame beta chains kept. Merged by CDR3 protein, the rows form single entries marked with the most common genes and DNA. These V and J calls originate from TCRdb's pipeline instead of the authors' own analysis. In all, the sample holds roughly 310,000 distinct CDR3 sequences, and around 15% of those were seen once. The biggest ten clones account for about a fifth of the sample.

This clonotype was recorded a few times. The target of this receptor is not known. Base qualities are not recorded, but no much larger clone differs from it by a single base. Results and caveats for the whole study, not just this receptor: The second-wave clones that peaked on day 37 were not confirmed to be SARS-CoV-2 specific. Only two mild cases were covered in the study, and larger cohorts including severe cases with pre-infection samples were considered necessary. Clones contracting from day 15 to 85 had balanced CD4/CD8 phenotypes, while a second wave expanding from day 15 to 37 was biased towards CD4+. The detection of some responding clones in pre-infection memory suggests that pre-existing cross-reactive memory T cells joined the SARS-CoV-2 response. Contracting CD4+ clones were located mainly in the CM and EM memory subsets, whereas CD8+ clones were found to be enriched in EMRA.

In this chain, TRBV7-2 is recombined with TRBJ2-7; a tentative D match to TRBD1 spans 5 bases. This TCR came from a man younger than 35 who had mild COVID-19 (a few samples of this study predate the infection). The sample titles of this study are shuffled in the database, so cell type and time point are left out; the donor was told from shared clones. Material: PBMCs or a T cell subset sorted from them (not recorded which). For the CDR3, the sequence is CASSSGQTSYEQYV. DNA sequence: TGTGCCAGCAGCTCAGGACAAACCTCCTACGAGCAGTACGTC.